A single sample gave rise to the 15 T cell receptor beta chains below, sequenced in a study of patients and donors after allogeneic stem cell transplantation. TCRdb used MiXCR to reprocess the RT-PCR reads, holding one entry per CDR3 protein. Here the sample spans some 960,000 distinct CDR3 sequences, more than 15% being singletons. The specimen sequenced was blood, either unsorted or a sorted T cell fraction (not recorded which). The receptors were gathered from a human donor who was either an allogeneic HSCT recipient or a stem cell or donor lymphocyte infusion donor (not recorded which). It is not recorded whose cells these are; they may come from a transplant donor.

The chain recombines TRBV12-3 or TRBV12-4 with TRBJ1-2; 7 nucleotides align to TRBD1. CDR3 length: 14 residues. The V gene end was trimmed by 0 bases and the J gene end by 5 bases; junction bases not matched to a gene: 3. CDR3 sequence: CASSLARGQYGYTF. For the CDR3, the DNA is TGTGCCAGCAGTTTAGCGCGGGGACAGTATGGCTACACCTTC.

In DNA, the CDR3 is TGCGCCAGCAGCTTGACCCTCGGCCGAATGAACACTGAAGCTTTCTTT. The encoded protein is CASSLTLGRMNTEAFF. The genes are TRBV5-1 and TRBJ1-1; no reliable D call. The V end lost 1 base, the J end lost 0 bases, and 13 bases lay between the germline ends. CDR1 is SGHRS, CDR2 YFSETQ, per germline. This CDR3 is built from 16 residues.

This clonotype was observed a few times. The chain couples TRBV6-2 or TRBV6-3 to TRBJ2-7; TRBD1 matches 8 bases. V was clipped by 6 bases and J by 2 bases; unmatched bases: 6. This CDR3 contains 14 residues. CDR1 and CDR2 (germline): MNHEY, SVGEGT. CDR3 loop: CASRPGQDTYEQYF. DNA for the CDR3: TGTGCCAGCAGGCCGGGACAGGATACCTACGAGCAGTACTTC.

J is TRBJ2-1 and V is TRBV14, with unresolved D. The length of the CDR3 is 12 residues. V was shortened by 0 bases and J by 9 bases, with 6 bases between the two germline ends. CDR1 SGHDN and CDR2 FVKESK come from the germline V gene. The CDR3 DNA is TGTGCCAGCAGCCAAGATGCGCGTGAGCAGTTCTTC. Amino acid sequence: CASSQDAREQFF.

This sequence joins TRBV20-1 and TRBJ2-1; D is ambiguous. There are 14 residues in the CDR3. From germline, CDR1 is DFQATT and CDR2 SNEGSKA (reference sequence). The V and J ends lost 4 bases and 3 bases respectively, with 13 bases between them. CDR3 nucleotide sequence: TGCAGTGCTAAACGACAAGCGCTCTACAATGAGCAGTTCTTC. It encodes CSAKRQALYNEQFF.

This clonotype turned up a few times. The rearrangement uses TRBV4-3 and TRBJ2-7; 8 positions match TRBD1. The ends lost 1 base at V and 7 bases at J; junction bases unmatched: 6. Germline values: CDR1 LGHNA, CDR2 YSLEER. This CDR3 comprises 14 residues. The CDR3 nucleotides are TGCGCCAGCAGCCAAGGACAGGGGAGGAGGGAGCAGTACTTC. This translates into CASSQGQGRREQYF.

This clonotype was recorded many times. The V and J genes are TRBV6-1 and TRBJ1-1; D may be TRBD1 (5 bases). V was shortened by 6 bases and J by 0 bases, with 23 bases between the two germline ends. The length of the CDR3 is 18 residues. Germline loops: CDR1 MNHNS, CDR2 SASEGT. In DNA form, the CDR3 reads TGTGCCAGCAGCCCGGGGTGGAGGGGAGGACTCATGAACACTGAAGCTTTCTTT. Amino acids: CASSPGWRGGLMNTEAFF.

The gene calls are TRBV6-1 and TRBJ2-2; D is possibly TRBD1 (6 bases). The CDR3 has 14 residues. V lost 5 bases and J 1 base, leaving 8 bases between the germline ends. From germline, CDR1 is MNHNS and CDR2 SASEGT. This CDR3 reads CASSNRENTGELFF. As DNA, the CDR3 is TGTGCCAGCAGTAACAGGGAGAACACCGGGGAGCTGTTTTTT.

Only one count was recorded for this clonotype. The V gene is TRBV12-5, the J gene TRBJ2-2; D uncertain. The CDR3 is 13 residues long. Germline-derived CDR1 and CDR2 are LGHNT and FRNRAP. The V gene lost 0 bases and the J gene lost 7 bases, with 6 bases spanning the gap. The CDR3 protein is CASGLVDGGELFF. In nucleotides, the CDR3 is TGTGCTAGTGGTTTGGTAGATGGCGGGGAGCTGTTTTTT.

The chain employs TRBV6-2 or TRBV6-3 and TRBJ2-7; D is ambiguous. This CDR3 has 13 residues. Deletions cut 2 bases from V and 2 bases from J, with 7 bases between. Germline CDR1 MNHEY, CDR2 SVGEGT. CDR3 sequence: CASSYPQTYEQYF. In DNA, the CDR3 is TGTGCCAGCAGTTACCCACAGACCTACGAGCAGTACTTC.

This clonotype was seen only a few times. The chain employs TRBV30 and TRBJ1-5; D gene ambiguous. The germline V and J ends were trimmed by 2 bases and 0 bases, with 11 bases remaining between them. The CDR3 runs 15 residues. Germline CDR1 and CDR2: GTSNPN and SVGIG (reference sequence). In nucleotides, the CDR3 is TGTGCCTGGAGTCTAGACTTCCCTAGCAATCAGCCCCAGCATTTT. This translates into CAWSLDFPSNQPQHF.

This clonotype has more than one count but fewer than ten. The chain uses TRBV6-5 and TRBJ2-1; possibly TRBD1 for D (5 bases). With 3 bases removed from V and 8 bases from J, the gap between germline ends came to 20 bases. The CDR3 covers 16 residues. Germline CDR1 MNHEY, CDR2 SVGAGI. CDR3 sequence (DNA): TGTGCCAGCAGTTATTTTGTGGCCCTGACACAGGATGAGCAGTTCTTC. Residues: CASSYFVALTQDEQFF.

This clonotype occurred many times. The V gene is TRBV6-2 or TRBV6-3, the J gene TRBJ2-5, with D maybe TRBD2 (6 bases). CDR3 size: 14 residues. Germline CDR1 is MNHEY and CDR2 is SVGEGT. V lost 6 bases, J lost 2 bases, and 13 bases lay in between. CDR3 sequence (DNA): TGTGCCAGCAGCGTCGGGACTCAGCAAGAGACCCAGTACTTC. This codes for CASSVGTQQETQYF.

This clonotype was counted between two and nine times. The chain uses TRBV20-1 and TRBJ2-1; weak D call: TRBD2 (6 bases). The CDR3 contains 15 residues. The germline CDR1 and CDR2 sequences are DFQATT and SNEGSKA (reference sequence). Trimming took off 1 base at V and 6 bases at J, with 16 bases between the two ends. The CDR3 sequence: CSARVGRGTINEQFF. The CDR3 DNA reads TGCAGTGCTAGAGTTGGCCGGGGGACCATCAATGAGCAGTTCTTC.

This clonotype was observed a few times. The genes are TRBV24-1 and TRBJ2-3; D is unresolved. Germline assignment: CDR1 KGHDR and CDR2 SFDVKD. V was shortened by 6 bases and J by 2 bases, with 8 bases between the two germline ends. This CDR3 spans 13 amino acids. For the CDR3, the DNA is TGTGCCACCAGTCCTAGATCCACAGATACGCAGTATTTT. It is translated as CATSPRSTDTQYF.